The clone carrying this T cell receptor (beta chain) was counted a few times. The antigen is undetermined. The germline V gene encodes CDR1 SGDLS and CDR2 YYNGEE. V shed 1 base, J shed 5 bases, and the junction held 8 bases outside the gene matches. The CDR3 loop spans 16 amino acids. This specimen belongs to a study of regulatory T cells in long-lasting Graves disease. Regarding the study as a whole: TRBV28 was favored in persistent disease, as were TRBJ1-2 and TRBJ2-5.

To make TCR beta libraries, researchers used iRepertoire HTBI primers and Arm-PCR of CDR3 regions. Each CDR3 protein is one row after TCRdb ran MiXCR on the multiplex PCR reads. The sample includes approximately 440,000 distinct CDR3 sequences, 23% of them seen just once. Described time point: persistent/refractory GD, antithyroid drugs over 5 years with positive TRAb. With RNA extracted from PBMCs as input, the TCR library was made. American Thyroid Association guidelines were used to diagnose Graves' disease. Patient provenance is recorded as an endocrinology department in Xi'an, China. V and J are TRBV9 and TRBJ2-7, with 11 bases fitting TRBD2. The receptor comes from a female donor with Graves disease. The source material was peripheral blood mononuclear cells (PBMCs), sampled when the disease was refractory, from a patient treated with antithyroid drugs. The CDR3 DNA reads TGTGCCAGCAGCGTAAGGGCTAGCGGGAGGTTTAACGAGCAGTACTTC. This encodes CASSVRASGRFNEQYF.